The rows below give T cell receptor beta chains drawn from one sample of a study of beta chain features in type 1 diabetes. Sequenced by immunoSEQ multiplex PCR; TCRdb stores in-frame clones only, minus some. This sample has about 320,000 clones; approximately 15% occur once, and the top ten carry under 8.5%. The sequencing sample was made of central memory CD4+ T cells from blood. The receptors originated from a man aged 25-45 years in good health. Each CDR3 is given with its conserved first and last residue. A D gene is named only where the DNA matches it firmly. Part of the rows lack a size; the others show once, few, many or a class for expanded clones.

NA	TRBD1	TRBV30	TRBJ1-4	TGTGCCTGGAGTGGGGGGACAGCAACTAATGAAAAACTGTTTTTT	CAWSGGTATNEKLFF
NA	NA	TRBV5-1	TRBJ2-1	TGCGCCAGCAGCTTGGTCGGAAATAGTGAGCAGTTCTTC	CASSLVGNSEQFF
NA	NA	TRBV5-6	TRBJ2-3	TGTGCCAGCTCGGGTGGGGCAGGAAGCACAGATACGCAGTATTTT	CASSGGAGSTDTQYF
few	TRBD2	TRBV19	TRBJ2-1	TGTGCCAGTAGTATAGTGAGGACTAGCGGGAGGGATGAGCAGTTCTTC	CASSIVRTSGRDEQFF
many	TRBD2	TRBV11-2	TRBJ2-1	TGTGCCAGCAGCTTAAAAGCGGGATGGGGTGAGCAGTTCTTC	CASSLKAGWGEQFF
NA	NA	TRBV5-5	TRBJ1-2	TGTGCCAGCAGCCCACAGGGCTATCAGAGACGCTACACCTTC	CASSPQGYQRRYTF
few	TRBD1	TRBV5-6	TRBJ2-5	TGTGCCAGCAGCAGTGACAGGGGGCGTGTAGAGACCCAGTACTTC	CASSSDRGRVETQYF
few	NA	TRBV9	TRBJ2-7	TGTGCCAGCAGCGTAGTCGCTGGATCCTACGAGCAGTACTTC	CASSVVAGSYEQYF
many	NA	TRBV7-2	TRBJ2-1	TGTGCCAGCAGCTTTTCTAGGGGCGATGAGCAGTTCTTC	CASSFSRGDEQFF
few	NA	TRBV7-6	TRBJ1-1	TGTGCCAGCAGCCCAACGAGCTGGGCAGTGAACACTGAAGCTTTCTTT	CASSPTSWAVNTEAFF
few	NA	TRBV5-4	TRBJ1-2	TGTGCCAGCAGCTTGGAGGGGGAGTACGGCTACACCTTC	CASSLEGEYGYTF
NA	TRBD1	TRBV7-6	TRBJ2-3	TGTGCCAGCAGCCCGATGACGTGGGGACAGGGCACAGATACGCAGTATTTT	CASSPMTWGQGTDTQYF
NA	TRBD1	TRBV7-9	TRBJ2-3	TGTGCCAGCAGCACCACGACAGGGGTGTTGGCCACAGATACGCAGTATTTT	CASSTTTGVLATDTQYF
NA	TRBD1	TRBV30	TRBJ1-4	TGTGCCTGGATTCGACAGGGGAGTAATGAAAAACTGTTTTTT	CAWIRQGSNEKLFF
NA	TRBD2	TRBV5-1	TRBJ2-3	TGCGCCAGCAGCTGGGGGGACTACACAGATACGCAGTATTTT	CASSWGDYTDTQYF
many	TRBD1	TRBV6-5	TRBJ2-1	TGTGCCAGCAGTTCCCCGAGGACAGGGAGACTTAATGAGCAGTTCTTC	CASSSPRTGRLNEQFF
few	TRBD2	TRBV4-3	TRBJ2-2	TGCGCCAGCAGCCAAGAAGTAGCGGGGGGTGTTAAGGCCGGGGAGCTGTTTTTT	CASSQEVAGGVKAGELFF
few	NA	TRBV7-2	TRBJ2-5	TGTGCCAGCAGACTAGGCCAGTTTATGGAGACCCAGTACTTC	CASRLGQFMETQYF
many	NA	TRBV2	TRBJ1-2	TGTGCCAGCAGGAATGACTATGGCTACACCTTC	CASRNDYGYTF
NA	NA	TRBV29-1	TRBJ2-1	TGCAGCGTCGACGGACAGTCCTACAATGAGCAGTTCTTC	CSVDGQSYNEQFF
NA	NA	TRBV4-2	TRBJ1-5	TGTGCCAGCAGCTCTACGGGGGCCGAGGAGCCCCAGCATTTT	CASSSTGAEEPQHF
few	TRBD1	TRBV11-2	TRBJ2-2	TGTGCCAGCATCACAACCGGGACAGGGGGCACCGGGGAGCTGTTTTTT	CASITTGTGGTGELFF
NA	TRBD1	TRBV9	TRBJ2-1	TGTGCCAGCAGCAAGACGACAGGGGCCTTATACAATGAGCAGTTCTTC	CASSKTTGALYNEQFF
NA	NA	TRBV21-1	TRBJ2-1	TGTGCCAGCAGCTCGGCTAGCTGGAGGGATGAGCAGTTCTTC	CASSSASWRDEQFF
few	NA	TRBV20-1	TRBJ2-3	TGCAGTGCTCGGTCCGCTCTGCCGCAGTATTTT	CSARSALPQYF
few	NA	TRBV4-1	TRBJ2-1	TGCGCCAGCAGCCAAAGTCTGACCAGCTCCTACAATGAGCAGTTCTTC	CASSQSLTSSYNEQFF
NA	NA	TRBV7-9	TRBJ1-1	TGTGCCAGCAGCTTATATGACCCAAACACTGAAGCTTTCTTT	CASSLYDPNTEAFF
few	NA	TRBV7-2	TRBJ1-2	TGTGCCAGCAGTCGCCGTGGGCTTGACTATGGCTACACCTTC	CASSRRGLDYGYTF
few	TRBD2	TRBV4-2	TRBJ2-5	TGTGCCAGCAGCCAAGATTGGGCTAGCGGGGGGGTTCGAGAGACCCAGTACTTC	CASSQDWASGGVRETQYF
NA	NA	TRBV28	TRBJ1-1	TGTGCCAGCAGTTTATCTTACACTGAAGCTTTCTTT	CASSLSYTEAFF
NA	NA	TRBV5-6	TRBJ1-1	TGTGCCAGCAGCGCGCGAGGGGAGGGTGAAGCTTTCTTT	CASSARGEGEAFF
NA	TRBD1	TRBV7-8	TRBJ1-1	TGTGCCAGCAGCTACACCGGGACAGGAGGAGCTTTCTTT	CASSYTGTGGAFF
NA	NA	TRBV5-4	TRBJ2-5	TGTGCCAGCAGCTCGGACCCGGGAGAAGGAGAGACCCAGTACTTC	CASSSDPGEGETQYF
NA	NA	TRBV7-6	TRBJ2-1	TGTGCCAGCAGCCCGCAGACGGCAACAAAGACTGAGCAGTTCTTC	CASSPQTATKTEQFF
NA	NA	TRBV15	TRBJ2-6	TGTGCCACCAGCCCTTCGCGATCTGGGGCCAACGTCCTGACTTTC	CATSPSRSGANVLTF
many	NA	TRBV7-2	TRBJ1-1	TGTGCCAGCAGCTTGGACGGGAACCTAAACACTGAAGCTTTCTTT	CASSLDGNLNTEAFF
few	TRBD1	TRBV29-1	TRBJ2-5	TGCAGCGTTTCCGGGACAGGGGGATTCGAGGAGACCCAGTACTTC	CSVSGTGGFEETQYF